The 25 T cell receptor beta chains below were found in one sample sequenced in a study of shared clonotypes between healthy human individuals. TCRdb's copy holds only in-frame clones and misses some; the assay was immunoSEQ multiplex PCR. Of over a million clones in the sample, around three quarters are singletons; the top ten hold 0.4% to 0.55%. The sequencing input was memory CD4+ T cells from PBMCs. The subset is: CD45RA-negative fraction. Every receptor here comes from a man between 18 and 35 years old in good health. Some clones in this sample may be carry-over from other donors' samples.

The chain is built from TRBV27 and TRBJ2-1; a weak D match, TRBD2 (6 bases). The V end was cut by 4 bases, the J end by 7 bases, with 14 bases between. Germline CDR1 and CDR2: MNHEY and SMNVEV (reference sequence). The CDR3 covers 14 residues. The CDR3 bases are TGTGCCAGCAGTTCGCAATTTGGGAGGAATGAGCAGTTCTTC. The encoded protein is CASSSQFGRNEQFF.

The chain combines TRBV5-3 with TRBJ2-5; D uncertain. TRBV5-3 is an ORF for which the function is uncertain. This CDR3 is 12 amino acids long. V was clipped by 6 bases and J by 5 bases, with 11 bases between them. The CDR3 here is CARTPSRETQYF. CDR3 DNA sequence: TGTGCCAGAACCCCCTCGCGGGAGACCCAGTACTTC.

This clone was detected a few times. The genes are TRBV7-3 and TRBJ2-4; 11 bases align to TRBD2. CDR1 is SGHTA, CDR2 FQGTGA, per germline. The CDR3 sequence is 14 residues long. V shed 5 bases and J 7 bases; nucleotides not matched to a gene: 4. CDR3 sequence: CASSPTSGSNIQYF. The CDR3 DNA reads as TGTGCCAGCAGCCCTACTAGCGGGAGTAACATTCAGTACTTC.

As for this clone: Other nucleotide sequences in the sample specify the same CDR3. V is TRBV10-1 and J is TRBJ2-5; 12 bases align to TRBD2. The CDR3 consists of 15 residues. Germline CDR1 and CDR2: WNHNN and SYGVQD (reference sequence). The J segment lost 5 bases and the V segment lost 3 bases, leaving 4 bases of the junction unmatched. CDR3 coding DNA: TGCGCCAGCAGTGATAGACTAGCGGGAGTGGAGACCCAGTACTTC. This gives the protein CASSDRLAGVETQYF.

The genes are TRBV7-8 and TRBJ1-5; 9 nucleotides match TRBD1. In germline, CDR1 is SGHVS, CDR2 FQNEAQ. This CDR3 is built from 15 residues. Losses at the gene ends were 5 bases for V and 7 bases for J; bases not matched to a gene: 9. CDR3 bases: TGTGCCAGCAGCGTGGGGGGGACAGGGAGACAGCCCCAGCATTTT. This gives the protein CASSVGGTGRQPQHF.

V usage is TRBV4-3 and J usage is TRBJ2-7, with 7 bases lining up with TRBD1. CDR1 is LGHNA and CDR2 is YSLEER in the germline V gene. There are 15 residues in the CDR3. J gave up 1 base and V 4 bases, and 7 bases lay outside the gene matches. The CDR3 region is CASSPYPGQSYEQYF. CDR3 bases: TGCGCCAGCAGCCCTTATCCGGGACAGTCCTACGAGCAGTACTTC.

In its sample, this clone was seen a few times. The chain uses TRBV19 and TRBJ1-5; 10 bases align to TRBD1. Germline trimming cut 6 bases from V and 2 bases from J; bases unmatched to any gene: 4. The CDR3 length is 15 residues. Germline values: CDR1 LNHDA, CDR2 SQIVND (reference sequence). The CDR3 DNA sequence: TGTGCCAGTAGAGCAGGACAGGGGGGCAATCAGCCCCAGCATTTT. As protein: CASRAGQGGNQPQHF.

This chain uses TRBV28 with TRBJ2-1; 7 bases map to TRBD2. The V gene end was trimmed by 6 bases and the J gene end by 1 base; junction bases not matched to a gene: 15. The V gene's germline CDR1 is MDHEN and CDR2 SYDVKM. The length of the CDR3 is 18 residues. In DNA, the CDR3 is TGTGCCAGCAGCGCTTCCACGACGGCGGGAGAGTCCTACAATGAGCAGTTCTTC. As protein: CASSASTTAGESYNEQFF. The variable domain in full, with the rest retrieved from reference TRBV28 and TRBJ2-1, is DVKVTQSSRYLVKRTGEKVFLECVQDMDHENMFWYRQDPGLGLRLIYFSYDVKMKEKGDIPEGYSVSREKKERFSLILESASTNQTSMYLCASSASTTAGESYNEQFFGPGTRLTVL.

The gene calls are TRBV11-3 and TRBJ2-1; D possibly corresponds to TRBD2 (6 bases). V dropped 1 base and J dropped 13 bases, with 14 bases sitting between them. The CDR3 totals 13 residues. CDR1 and CDR2 from the germline V gene are SGHNT and YENEEA. The CDR3 DNA is TGTGCCAGCAGCTTAGGGGTGGCGGGGACCCAGTTCTTC. Protein product: CASSLGVAGTQFF.

This sequence joins TRBV18 and TRBJ2-1; TRBD1 agrees at 7 bases. CDR1 and CDR2 (germline): KGHSH, LQKENI. With V trimmed by 1 base and J by 4 bases, 4 bases remained unmatched. This CDR3 is 15 amino acids long. The CDR3 region has the DNA TGTGCCAGCTCACCACGACAGGGAGAATACAATGAGCAGTTCTTC. It translates to CASSPRQGEYNEQFF.

This sequence joins TRBV27 and TRBJ2-7, with TRBD1 as a possible D gene (5 bases). The CDR3 contains 14 residues. V shed 10 bases and J shed 2 bases, with 18 bases lying between them. Germline-derived CDR1 and CDR2 are MNHEY and SMNVEV (reference sequence). The CDR3 protein is CATHLVDKPYEQYF. The CDR3 DNA follows: TGTGCCACGCATTTAGTGGACAAGCCCTACGAGCAGTACTTC.

The V call is TRBV7-9, the J call TRBJ2-2; D gene unclear. The CDR3 has 13 amino acids. Trimming pared 1 base from V and 6 bases from J, leaving 6 bases between. Germline values: CDR1 SEHNR, CDR2 FQNEAQ (reference sequence). In DNA form, the CDR3 reads TGTGCCAGCAGCTTAGGAGCGCCCGGGGAGCTGTTTTTT. This codes for CASSLGAPGELFF.

The chain has TRBV27 and TRBJ1-6; D remains unclear. Deletions cut 3 bases from V and 0 bases from J, with 12 bases between. The CDR3 covers 17 residues. The germline V gene has CDR1 MNHEY and CDR2 SMNVEV (reference sequence). The CDR3 region is CASSFRSVSSYNSPLHF. For the CDR3, the DNA is TGTGCCAGCAGTTTCCGTTCGGTGAGCTCCTATAATTCACCCCTCCACTTT.

The V call is TRBV19, the J call TRBJ1-3; a weak D match, TRBD1 (5 bases). The CDR3 has 15 residues. The germline V gene encodes CDR1 LNHDA and CDR2 SQIVND (reference sequence). The V and J ends lost 8 bases and 3 bases respectively, with 17 bases between them. The CDR3, as DNA: TGTGCCAGTTCCATAGCGGGACCGCGTGGAAACACCATATATTTT. The encoded protein is CASSIAGPRGNTIYF.

V is TRBV28 and J is TRBJ1-2; D is perhaps TRBD1 (6 bases). The CDR3 loop spans 16 amino acids. V lost 4 bases and J 4 bases, leaving 19 bases between the germline ends. From germline, CDR1 is MDHEN and CDR2 SYDVKM. The CDR3: CASSSPTSGQIYGYTF. CDR3 in DNA: TGTGCCAGCAGTTCCCCTACATCAGGACAGATCTATGGCTACACCTTC.

This chain uses TRBV9 with TRBJ2-3, with D perhaps assigned TRBD1 or TRBD2 (5 bases each). The CDR3 has 15 amino acids. Trimming pared 3 bases from V and 6 bases from J, leaving 17 bases between. The V gene's germline CDR1 is SGDLS and CDR2 YYNGEE. CDR3 sequence reads: CASSARDGRGDTQYF. CDR3 in DNA: TGTGCCAGCAGCGCCCGGGACGGCCGGGGTGATACGCAGTATTTT.

About this clone: Sequence at one end of the junction differs from germline and may be a read error. This chain links TRBV6-1 with TRBJ2-7; D is possibly TRBD1 (6 bases). The germline V gene has CDR1 MNHNS and CDR2 SASEGT. The CDR3 spans 12 residues. The CDR3 sequence is CANSPTGWEQYF. As DNA, the CDR3 is TGTGCCAACAGTCCGACAGGCTGGGAGCAGTACTTC.

The V call is TRBV14, the J call TRBJ1-1, with D perhaps TRBD1 (6 bases). The V end was cut by 0 bases, the J end by 5 bases, with 13 bases between. In germline, CDR1 is SGHDN, CDR2 FVKESK. CDR3 size: 15 residues. DNA for the CDR3: TGTGCCAGCAGCCAAGATTTACAGGGATTGACTGAAGCTTTCTTT. Translated: CASSQDLQGLTEAFF.

V usage is TRBV7-9 and J usage is TRBJ2-2; 10 bases match TRBD2. V shed 6 bases, J shed 2 bases, and the junction held 9 bases outside the gene matches. Germline CDR1 reads SEHNR; CDR2 reads FQNEAQ (reference sequence). The CDR3 runs 17 residues. The CDR3, as DNA: TGTGCCAGCAGGCCCGCCTCTAGCGGGAGAAACACCGGGGAGCTGTTTTTT. Its translation is CASRPASSGRNTGELFF.

In its sample, this clone was seen a few times. This CDR3 is CAWSVPGRATGELFF. The CDR3 DNA is TGTGCCTGGAGTGTACCCGGGAGGGCCACCGGGGAGCTGTTTTTT. The rearrangement links TRBV30 to TRBJ2-2; 8 nucleotides match TRBD2. Germline V gene data show CDR1 as GTSNPN and CDR2 as SVGIG (reference sequence). CDR3 length: 15 amino acids. J lost 4 bases, V lost 0 bases, and 4 bases had no gene match.

The chain joins TRBV11-3 to TRBJ2-4; TRBD2 is a possible D gene (6 bases). Trimming stripped 4 bases from V and 5 bases from J, with 9 bases between. The CDR3 extends over 13 amino acids. Per the germline V gene, CDR1 is SGHNT and CDR2 is YENEEA. The chain's CDR3 is CASSWEAENIQYF. As DNA, the CDR3 is TGTGCCAGCAGCTGGGAGGCAGAAAACATTCAGTACTTC.

J is TRBJ1-2 and V is TRBV5-1, with D unclear. Trimming removed 2 bases at V and 4 bases at J, with 21 bases between. Germline V lookup: CDR1 SGHRS, CDR2 YFSETQ. This CDR3 region has 17 residues. The DNA for the CDR3 is TGCGCCAGCAGCTTCGCCAGTTGGCTCACCAATTCCTATGGCTACACCTTC. Translated: CASSFASWLTNSYGYTF. Variable domain in full (rest from reference TRBV5-1 and TRBJ1-2): KAGVTQTPRYLIKTRGQQVTLSCSPISGHRSVSWYQQTPGQGLQFLFEYFSETQRNKGNFPGRFSGRQFSNSRSEMNVSTLELGDSALYLCASSFASWLTNSYGYTFGSGTRLTVV.

CDR3 DNA: TGTGCCAGCAGCTTGGTTGGGTCAGGGCGGTACTTC. Translation gives CASSLVGSGRYF. This chain uses TRBV5-8 with TRBJ2-7, with D tentatively TRBD1 (5 bases). The CDR3 runs to 12 residues. V lost 0 bases and J lost 12, with 13 bases in between. CDR1 is SGHTS and CDR2 is YDEGEE in the germline V gene.

This clone was observed a handful of times. The chain combines TRBV4-2 with TRBJ1-1, with a possible D match to TRBD1 (5 bases). Germline lookup yields CDR1 LGHNA and CDR2 YNFKEQ. The V end lost 6 bases, the J end lost 8 bases, and 10 bases lay between the germline ends. The length of the CDR3 is 11 residues. In DNA, the CDR3 is TGTGCCAGCAGTCGACAGAGCGAAGCTTTCTTT. It yields the protein CASSRQSEAFF.

V usage is TRBV5-1 and J usage is TRBJ2-7; D unresolved. The CDR3 is 15 amino acids. Germline values: CDR1 SGHRS, CDR2 YFSETQ. V lost 0 bases to trimming and J lost 2 bases, with 12 bases between them. In DNA, the CDR3 is TGCGCCAGCAGCTTGGGGGATGCCCTCCCCTACGAGCAGTACTTC. This codes for CASSLGDALPYEQYF.